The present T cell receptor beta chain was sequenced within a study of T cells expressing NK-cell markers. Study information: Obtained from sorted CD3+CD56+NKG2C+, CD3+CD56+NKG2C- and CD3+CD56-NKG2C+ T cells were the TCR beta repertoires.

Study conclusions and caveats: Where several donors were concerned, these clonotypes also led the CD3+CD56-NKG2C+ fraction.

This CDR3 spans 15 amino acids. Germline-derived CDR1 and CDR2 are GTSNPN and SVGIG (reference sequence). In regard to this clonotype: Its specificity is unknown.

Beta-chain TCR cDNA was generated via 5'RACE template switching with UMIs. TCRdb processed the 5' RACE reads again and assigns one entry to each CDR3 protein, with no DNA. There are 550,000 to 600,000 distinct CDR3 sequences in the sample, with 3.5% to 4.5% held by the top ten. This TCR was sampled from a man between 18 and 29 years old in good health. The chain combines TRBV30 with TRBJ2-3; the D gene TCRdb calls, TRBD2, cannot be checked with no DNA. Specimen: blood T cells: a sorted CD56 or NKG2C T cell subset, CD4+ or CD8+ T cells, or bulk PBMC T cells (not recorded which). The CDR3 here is CAWSKVAGGTDTQYF.